These 25 T cell receptor beta chains share one sample of origin, sequenced in a study of somatic mutations in cytotoxic T cells in rheumatoid arthritis. This table comes from immunoSEQ multiplex PCR, and its TCRdb copy is limited to in-frame clones, with some not included. The sample has about 16,000 clones, 60% to 80% seen once; the top ten hold less than 25%. Sequencing used CD8+ T cells sorted from blood. Receptors were obtained from an adult with rheumatoid arthritis.

V usage is TRBV25-1 and J usage is TRBJ2-7; the D gene is possibly TRBD1 (5 bases). The V and J ends lost 2 bases and 5 bases respectively, with 16 bases between them. CDR1 is MGHDK and CDR2 is SYGVNS in the germline V gene. The CDR3 runs 15 residues. CDR3 residues: CASSERAGKENEQYF. The CDR3 DNA reads TGTGCCAGCAGTGAAAGGGCAGGGAAAGAGAACGAGCAGTACTTC.

The chain joins TRBV27 to TRBJ2-7; 7 positions agree with TRBD2. The ends lost 5 bases at V and 1 base at J; junction bases unmatched: 5. The CDR3 consists of 14 residues. Germline CDR1 and CDR2: MNHEY and SMNVEV (reference sequence). CDR3 coding DNA: TGTGCCAGCAGTCCCGGACTAGATTCCTACGAGCAGTACTTC. This encodes CASSPGLDSYEQYF.

This clone qualifies as medium-sized (0.01 to 0.1%). The chain has TRBV7-9 and TRBJ1-2; D not resolved. Trimming cost V 3 bases and J 6 bases, with 11 bases left between them. The CDR3 totals 13 residues. CDR1 SEHNR and CDR2 FQNEAQ come from the germline V gene (reference sequence). The DNA for the CDR3 is TGTGCCAGCAGCTTGATCGAGCTCCATGGCTACACCTTC. As protein: CASSLIELHGYTF.

This sequence joins TRBV2 and TRBJ2-5; no reliable D call. The CDR3 has 16 amino acids. Germline lookup yields CDR1 SNHLY and CDR2 FYNNEI. The V and J ends lost 7 bases and 2 bases respectively, with 20 bases between them. This CDR3 reads CASTERLGTAQETQYF. In DNA, the CDR3 is TGTGCCAGCACCGAAAGGTTAGGAACAGCACAAGAGACCCAGTACTTC.

The chain employs TRBV4-1 and TRBJ1-1, with TRBD1 as a possible D gene (5 bases). The CDR3 totals 14 residues. With 1 base removed from V and 5 bases from J, the gap between germline ends came to 11 bases. Germline lookup yields CDR1 MGHRA and CDR2 YSYEKL. The CDR3 sequence: CASSQGGVLTEAFF. CDR3 bases: TGCGCCAGCAGCCAAGGAGGGGTGCTTACTGAAGCTTTCTTT.

The chain carries TRBV9 and TRBJ1-2; 9 nucleotides line up with TRBD1. Trimming removed 0 bases from V and 8 bases from J; junction bases left unmatched: 8. The length of the CDR3 is 15 residues. From germline, CDR1 is SGDLS and CDR2 YYNGEE. The CDR3 loop is CASSVDRGRGGGYTF. The CDR3 bases are TGTGCCAGCAGCGTAGACAGGGGGCGCGGAGGAGGCTACACCTTC.

The chain employs TRBV5-4 and TRBJ2-1, with 11 bases lining up with TRBD2. Germline values: CDR1 SGHNT, CDR2 YYREEE (reference sequence). V lost 5 bases to trimming and J lost 8 bases; unmatched junction nucleotides: 15. This CDR3 has 17 residues. The CDR3 loop reads CASSYLLAGGPEYEQFF. The CDR3 DNA is TGTGCCAGCAGTTACCTCTTAGCGGGAGGGCCGGAGTATGAGCAGTTCTTC.

The chain has TRBV7-6 and TRBJ2-1, with 15 bases fitting TRBD2. Looked up from germline, CDR1 is SGHVS and CDR2 is FNYEAQ. The CDR3 has 19 amino acids. The V gene end was trimmed by 2 bases and the J gene end by 4 bases; junction bases not matched to a gene: 9. Written as DNA, the CDR3 is TGTGCCAGCAGCTTACAAGGGGGACTAGCGGGAGGCCTATACAATGAGCAGTTCTTC. Residues: CASSLQGGLAGGLYNEQFF.

The chain has TRBV28 and TRBJ1-2; a possible D gene is TRBD1 (5 bases). Trimming shortened V by 6 bases and J by 4 bases, and 12 bases separated the two germline ends. The germline CDR1 and CDR2 sequences are MDHEN and SYDVKM. This CDR3 has 13 residues. For the CDR3, the DNA is TGTGCCAGCAGCCGGGGCGATGGCTATGGCTACACCTTC. This gives the protein CASSRGDGYGYTF.

The chain is built from TRBV6-6 and TRBJ2-1; 7 bases match TRBD2. Germline lookup yields CDR1 MNHNY and CDR2 SVGAGI (reference sequence). The CDR3 length is 14 residues. Trimming took 5 bases from V and 5 from J; bases not matched to a gene: 6. The CDR3 loop is CASSHRDYDNEQFF. CDR3 DNA: TGTGCCAGCAGTCACCGGGACTATGACAATGAGCAGTTCTTC.

This clone is medium-sized in the sample. The chain is built from TRBV9 and TRBJ1-2, with D unresolved. Germline assignment: CDR1 SGDLS and CDR2 YYNGEE. The V and J ends lost 3 bases and 8 bases respectively, with 8 bases between them. CDR3 length: 11 residues. The DNA of the CDR3 is TGTGCCAGCAGCGCAGGTGGAGGCTACACCTTC. Translation gives CASSAGGGYTF.

This sequence joins TRBV11-2 and TRBJ2-2, with 7 bases aligning to TRBD1. Germline loops: CDR1 SGHAT, CDR2 FQNNGV. CDR3 length equals 15 residues. Germline trimming cut 3 bases from V and 0 bases from J; bases unmatched to any gene: 1. CDR3 sequence (DNA): TGTGCCAGCAGCTTGACAGGGTCGAACACCGGGGAGCTGTTTTTT. It encodes CASSLTGSNTGELFF.

The chain carries TRBV28 and TRBJ1-4, with TRBD1 as a possible D gene (5 bases). CDR1 is MDHEN and CDR2 is SYDVKM in the germline V gene. Trimming pared 6 bases from V and 6 bases from J, leaving 20 bases between. The CDR3 sequence is 16 residues long. The CDR3 sequence is CASSPNLRATDEKLFF. The CDR3 nucleotides read TGTGCCAGCAGCCCAAATCTCAGGGCCACAGATGAAAAACTGTTTTTT. Complete variable domain (other parts from reference TRBV28 and TRBJ1-4): DVKVTQSSRYLVKRTGEKVFLECVQDMDHENMFWYRQDPGLGLRLIYFSYDVKMKEKGDIPEGYSVSREKKERFSLILESASTNQTSMYLCASSPNLRATDEKLFFGSGTQLSVL.

The rearrangement links TRBV15 to TRBJ2-1; TRBD2 matches 10 bases. The CDR3 runs 16 residues. J gave up 10 bases and V 1 base, and 10 bases lay outside the gene matches. Per germline, CDR1 LNHNV and CDR2 YYDKDF (reference sequence). CDR3 nucleotides: TGTGCCACCAGCAGAGGTCTAGCGGGAGATTACGAGGAGCAGTTCTTC. It yields the protein CATSRGLAGDYEEQFF.

CDR3 in amino acids: CASSYQGLADKETQYF. DNA for the CDR3: TGTGCCAGCAGTTACCAAGGACTAGCGGACAAAGAGACCCAGTACTTC. The gene calls are TRBV6-5 and TRBJ2-5, with 10 bases aligning to TRBD2. Germline lookup yields CDR1 MNHEY and CDR2 SVGAGI. The junction had 6 bases not matched to a gene; V was cut back by 2 bases and J by 3 bases. This CDR3 contains 16 residues.

The chain carries TRBV4-1 and TRBJ2-7; D might be TRBD1 or TRBD2, each matching 6 bases. The CDR3 is 15 amino acids. Between the trimmed V and J ends, which lost 6 bases and 3 bases, there was a span of 18 bases. Germline CDR1 reads MGHRA; CDR2 reads YSYEKL. The DNA of the CDR3 is TGCGCCAGCAGAATCAGCGGGCAGGGGATCTACGAGCAGTACTTC. Its protein is CASRISGQGIYEQYF.

This clone was picked up a small number of times. V usage is TRBV7-9 and J usage is TRBJ2-7; no firm D call. CDR3 length: 14 amino acids. The ends were cut back, 5 bases at V and 1 base at J, with 12 bases in the middle. Germline lookup yields CDR1 SEHNR and CDR2 FQNEAQ (reference sequence). This CDR3 is CASSQWTESYEQYF. In nucleotides, the CDR3 is TGTGCCAGCAGCCAATGGACGGAATCCTACGAGCAGTACTTC. Full variable domain (rest looked up from reference TRBV7-9 and TRBJ2-7): DTGVSQNPRHKITKRGQNVTFRCDPISEHNRLYWYRQTLGQGPEFLTYFQNEAQLEKSRLLSDRFSAERPKGSFSTLEIQRTEQGDSAMYLCASSQWTESYEQYFGPGTRLTVT.

This chain joins TRBV9 and TRBJ2-7; D ambiguous. Trimming shortened V by 4 bases and J by 5 bases, and 13 bases separated the two germline ends. This CDR3 has 13 residues. Looked up from germline, CDR1 is SGDLS and CDR2 is YYNGEE. CDR3: CASSPGLGHEQYF. The DNA for the CDR3 is TGTGCCAGCAGCCCCGGGCTGGGCCACGAGCAGTACTTC.

V and J are TRBV7-2 and TRBJ2-2; possibly TRBD2 for D (5 bases). The germline CDR1 and CDR2 sequences are SGHTA and FQGNSA. This CDR3 region has 14 residues. The V gene lost 5 bases and the J gene lost 4 bases, with 11 bases spanning the gap. CDR3 coding DNA: TGTGCCAGCAGCCCGGGATTATCCACCGGGGAGCTGTTTTTT. This gives the protein CASSPGLSTGELFF.

V gene TRBV6-6 combines with J gene TRBJ2-4, with a possible D match to TRBD1 (6 bases). V lost 0 bases and J 4 bases, leaving 10 bases between the germline ends. Per the germline V gene, CDR1 is MNHNY and CDR2 is SVGAGI (reference sequence). The CDR3 is 15 residues long. Here the CDR3 reads CASSYSRDNKNIQYF. DNA of the CDR3: TGTGCCAGCAGTTACTCCCGGGACAATAAAAACATTCAGTACTTC.

The chain couples TRBV4-3 to TRBJ2-6; 9 positions agree with TRBD1. In germline, CDR1 is LGHNA, CDR2 YSLEER. The V gene end was trimmed by 0 bases and the J gene end by 5 bases; junction bases not matched to a gene: 14. There are 20 residues in the CDR3. As DNA, the CDR3 is TGCGCCAGCAGCCAAGATGAGTGGGACAGGGACATACTCTGGGCCAACGTCCTGACTTTC. Encoded protein: CASSQDEWDRDILWANVLTF.

This chain links TRBV11-1 with TRBJ2-1; 8 positions agree with TRBD2. The CDR3 extends over 14 amino acids. In germline, CDR1 is SGHAT, CDR2 FQDESV (reference sequence). After removal of 6 bases from V and 8 bases from J, the junction contained 9 bases not matched to a gene. CDR3 sequence reads: CASSPAGALDEQFF. The CDR3 DNA sequence: TGTGCCAGCAGTCCAGCGGGAGCTCTGGATGAGCAGTTCTTC.

V gene TRBV4-3 combines with J gene TRBJ1-1; the D is unclear. Trimming pared 3 bases from V and 1 base from J, leaving 9 bases between. Germline V gene data show CDR1 as LGHNA and CDR2 as YSLEER. The CDR3 is 14 residues long. The CDR3 nucleotides read TGCGCCAGCAGCCATATTGAAACGAACACTGAAGCTTTCTTT. The encoded protein is CASSHIETNTEAFF.

The chain couples TRBV6-5 to TRBJ2-3; D is perhaps TRBD2 (5 bases). CDR3 length: 14 residues. Germline loops: CDR1 MNHEY, CDR2 SVGAGI. The V gene lost 2 bases and the J gene lost 2 bases, with 8 bases spanning the gap. CDR3 amino acids: CASSYGGPTDTQYF. The CDR3 DNA follows: TGTGCCAGCAGTTACGGCGGGCCCACAGATACGCAGTATTTT.

This chain connects TRBV28 to TRBJ1-1; no definite D call. From germline, CDR1 is MDHEN and CDR2 SYDVKM. This CDR3 has 13 amino acids. V was clipped by 5 bases and J by 5 bases, with 12 bases between them. The CDR3 is CASSPTTWTEAFF. CDR3 DNA sequence: TGTGCCAGCAGTCCCACCACGTGGACTGAAGCTTTCTTT.